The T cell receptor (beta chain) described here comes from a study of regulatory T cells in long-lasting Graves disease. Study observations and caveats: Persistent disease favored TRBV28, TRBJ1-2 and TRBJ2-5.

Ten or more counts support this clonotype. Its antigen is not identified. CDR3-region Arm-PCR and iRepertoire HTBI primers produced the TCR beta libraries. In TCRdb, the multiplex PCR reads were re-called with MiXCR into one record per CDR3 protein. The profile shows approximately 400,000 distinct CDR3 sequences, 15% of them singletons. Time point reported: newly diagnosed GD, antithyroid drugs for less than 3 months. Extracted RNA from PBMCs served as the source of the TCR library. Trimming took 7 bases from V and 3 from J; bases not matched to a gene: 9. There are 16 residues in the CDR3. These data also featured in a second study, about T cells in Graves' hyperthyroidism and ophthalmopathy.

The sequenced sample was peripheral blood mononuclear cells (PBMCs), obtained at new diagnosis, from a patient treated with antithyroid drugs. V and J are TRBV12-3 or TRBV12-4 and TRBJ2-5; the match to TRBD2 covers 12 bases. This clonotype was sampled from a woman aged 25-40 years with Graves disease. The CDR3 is CASKRELAGGKETQYF. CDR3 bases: TGTGCCAGCAAAAGGGAACTAGCGGGAGGAAAAGAGACCCAGTACTTC.